This T cell receptor (beta chain) is from a study of immune heterogeneity within non-small cell lung tumors. Bulk tumor genomic DNA (roughly 630 ng per sample) served as template. Several biopsies per primary tumor were taken during surgery, spaced as far apart as possible. The study enrolled patients with untreated, newly diagnosed non-small cell lung cancer who underwent curative surgery. There were roughly 14 donors in total. They were all newly diagnosed non-small cell lung cancer patients undergoing surgery with curative intent. This CDR3 is 16 amino acids long. CDR1 is SGHNT, CDR2 YENEEA, per germline. V was clipped by 0 bases and J by 2 bases; unmatched bases: 4. Remarks on this clonotype: As yet, its antigen is unknown.

General study points: While identical dominant CDR3 beta clonotypes recurred across tumor sites within a patient, high-frequency clones unique to individual sites also appeared.

TCR beta CDR3 amplification used multiplex PCR with 32 V and 13 J primers. TCRdb passed the multiplex PCR reads through MiXCR, listing each CDR3 protein once. The table records under 35,000 distinct CDR3 sequences, around 26% of them present only once. Sequencing used lung tumor tissue. The V call is TRBV11-3, the J call TRBJ2-4, with 7 positions matching TRBD1. The clonotype comes from a man in his forties or fifties with non-small cell lung cancer. The DNA of the CDR3 is TGTGCCAGCAGCTTAGAAGGGGGCAGCACCAAAAACATTCAGTACTTC. It translates to CASSLEGGSTKNIQYF.